This TCR beta chain was sequenced in a study of T cells in Graves' hyperthyroidism and ophthalmopathy (dated by TCRdb to about 2019). For the study in its entirety: Peripheral blood was collected at initial diagnosis, before any treatment. TCR V-J signatures able to tell the groups apart were searched for in a discovery cohort of 100 or so patients, of whom 40 to 45 had Graves' ophthalmopathy and 55 to 60 had stable Graves' hyperthyroidism. An independent validation cohort of some 18 hyperthyroidism patients and some 15 patients who later progressed to ophthalmopathy tested prospective prediction of ophthalmopathy. The 100 or so discovery patients were randomly split 7:3 into training and test sets. In addition, the study compared T-cell repertoires in thyroid tissue and in blood from about six Graves' hyperthyroidism patients. After sampling, hyperthyroidism patients received methimazole starting at 30 mg daily, and ophthalmopathy patients received high-dose intravenous methylprednisolone. The paper reports TCR Vbeta CDR3 sequencing of approximately 130 peripheral blood samples: approximately 43 ophthalmopathy, 75 to 80 hyperthyroidism and approximately 17 progressor patients. Findings and caveats that apply to the study as a whole: Most expanded thyroid clonotypes (frequency above 0.001) were also detected in blood, a finding suggesting that blood repertoires may reflect thyroid immune responses. In validation, the model predicted progression to ophthalmopathy with 55% to 71% sensitivity and approximately 74% specificity, a median of 6.5 months before onset. Ophthalmopathy was separated from stable hyperthyroidism by a 13 V-J signature model, with over 85% sensitivity and approximately 81% specificity obtained in cross-validation and 80%/75% obtained in testing. No statistical method was used to fix the sample size in advance, and group allocation was not hidden from the investigators.

Hyperthyroidism patients were newly diagnosed, with disease duration under 2 months, and aged 18 to 65 years. Exclusion was applied to patients with uncontrolled infections, other autoimmune diseases, pregnancy or lactation. Diagnoses were based on clinical symptoms, serum thyroxine and TRAb, thyroid ultrasound and orbital computed tomography. For progressor patients, blood was drawn at the first diagnosis of hyperthyroidism, before any ophthalmopathy symptoms had appeared. PBMCs were isolated from approximately 10 ml of fresh peripheral blood by Ficoll-Paque density gradient centrifugation. Progressor patients were initially diagnosed with Graves' hyperthyroidism and developed ophthalmopathy during follow-up. Total RNA was extracted with Trizol reagent, and quality was checked on an Agilent 2100 Bioanalyzer. TCR beta CDR3 regions were amplified from RNA transcripts. The TCR CDR3 was subjected to a first round of RT-PCR using the HTBI primer set and the Qiagen OneStep RT-PCR kit. Libraries were constructed in a second round of multiplex PCR, after which size selection and purification were performed. Libraries were sequenced paired-end with 100 bp reads on an Illumina HiSeq2000. The study's own analysis went as follows. Raw data were processed with SOAPnuke, discarding reads with adapters, uncalled bases, mean Phred below 15, or no exact constant-primer or identifier match. High-quality paired reads were merged using COPE v1.2.5, and each unique nucleotide sequence was defined as a clonotype. MiTCR v1.1 was used to align the clonotypes against IMGT TRBV, TRBD and TRBJ reference segments. The analysis included only V-J combinations with a frequency above 0.0001, which together covered over 98% of the repertoires. A TCS score was defined as the ratio of F50 (clonal expansion) to E x V (chaos), with BLOSUM62-based TCRdist applied between CDR3 peptides within each V-J. Welch's t-statistics and random forest reduced around 510 V-J features to about 13, which were used in a naive Bayes classifier (R e1071). TCRdb applied fastp at Q25 and MiXCR to the public reads, then kept only in-frame beta chains. Rows are unified per CDR3 protein, each entry keeping the most common DNA and genes. TCRdb's processing, not the authors', yielded these V and J calls. This sample lists about 360,000 distinct CDR3 sequences; about 13% were detected once. The ten largest clones capture around 21% of the sample.

This clonotype appeared many times. Its antigen is still unknown. Base qualities are not provided; no much larger clone lies one nucleotide away. Sequenced material: blood. The sequence was obtained from a young man with Graves' hyperthyroidism that later progressed to Graves' ophthalmopathy.

The nucleotides are TGTGCCAGCAGCCGACTGGGACTAGCAGTCGATGAGCAGTTCTTC. It encodes CASSRLGLAVDEQFF. Here the chain combines TRBV7-2 and TRBJ2-1; 9 nucleotides in the junction match TRBD2. Via the germline V gene, CDR1 is SGHTA and CDR2 FQGNSA. Compared with germline, V lacks 5 bases and J lacks 8 bases; bases without a gene match: 10. The CDR3 sequence holds 15 residues, the cysteine and phenylalanine included. The sequence is cut down to CDR3 DNA, 45 bases in frame from base 1. The variable domain in full, with residues beyond the CDR3 obtained from the reference TRBV7-2 and TRBJ2-1 genes, is GAGVSQSPSNKVTEKGKDVELRCDPISGHTALYWYRQSLGQGLEFLIYFQGNSAPDKSGLPSDRFSAERTGGSVSTLTIQRTQQEDSAVYLCASSRLGLAVDEQFFGPGTRLTVL.